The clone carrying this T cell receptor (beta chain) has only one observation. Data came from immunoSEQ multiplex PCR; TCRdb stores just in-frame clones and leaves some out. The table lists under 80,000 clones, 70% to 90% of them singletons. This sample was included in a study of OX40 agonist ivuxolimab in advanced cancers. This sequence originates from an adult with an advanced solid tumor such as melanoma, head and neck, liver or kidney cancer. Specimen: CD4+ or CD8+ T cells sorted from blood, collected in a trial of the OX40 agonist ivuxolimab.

The CDR3 DNA sequence: TGTGCCAGCAGCTTGGAAGTCCGATCGATCGGGGGCTACACCTTC. Translated: CASSLEVRSIGGYTF. The chain couples TRBV5-8 to TRBJ1-2; unclear D gene. Trimming took off 0 bases at V and 8 bases at J, with 17 bases between the two ends. Germline values: CDR1 SGHTS, CDR2 YDEGEE. This CDR3 region has 15 residues. The full variable domain, in which reference TRBV5-8 and TRBJ1-2 provide the parts outside the CDR3, is EAGVTQSPTHLIKTRGQQATLRCSPISGHTSVYWYQQALGLGLQFLLWYDEGEERNRGNFPPRFSGRQFPNYSSELNVNALELEDSALYLCASSLEVRSIGGYTFGSGTRLTVV.